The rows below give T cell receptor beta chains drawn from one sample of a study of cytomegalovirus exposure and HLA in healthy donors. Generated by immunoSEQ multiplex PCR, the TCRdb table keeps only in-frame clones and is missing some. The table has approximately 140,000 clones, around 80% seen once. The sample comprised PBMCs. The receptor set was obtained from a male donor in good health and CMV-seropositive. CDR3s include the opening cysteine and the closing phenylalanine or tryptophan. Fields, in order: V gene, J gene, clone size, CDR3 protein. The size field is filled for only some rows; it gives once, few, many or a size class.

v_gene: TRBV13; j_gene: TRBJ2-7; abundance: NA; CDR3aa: CASSPRDRGYEQYF
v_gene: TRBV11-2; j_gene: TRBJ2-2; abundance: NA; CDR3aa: CASSPRLAGGPRELFF
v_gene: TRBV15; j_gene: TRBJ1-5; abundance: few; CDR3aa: CATSRARAGLSNQPQHF
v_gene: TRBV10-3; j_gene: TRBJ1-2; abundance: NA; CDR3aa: CAISESGINYGYTF
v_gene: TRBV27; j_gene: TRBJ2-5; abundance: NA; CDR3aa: CASSFNPSGIQETQYF
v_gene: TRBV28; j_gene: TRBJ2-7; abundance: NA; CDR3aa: CASRQGVSTYEQYF
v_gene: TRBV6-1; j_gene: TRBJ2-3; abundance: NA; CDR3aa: CASSVTSGPSDTQYF
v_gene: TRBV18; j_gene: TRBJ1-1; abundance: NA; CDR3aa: CASSSSVVTEAFF
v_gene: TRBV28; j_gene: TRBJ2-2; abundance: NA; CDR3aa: CASSLQGSSTGELFF
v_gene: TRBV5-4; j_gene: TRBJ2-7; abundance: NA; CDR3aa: CASSYDRGNYEQYF
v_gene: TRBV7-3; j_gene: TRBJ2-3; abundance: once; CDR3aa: CASSFVFSDTQYF
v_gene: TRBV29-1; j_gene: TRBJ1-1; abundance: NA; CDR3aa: CSVGDRGFVDTEAFF
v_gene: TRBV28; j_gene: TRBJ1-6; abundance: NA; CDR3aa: CASSLGTPLEVSPLHF
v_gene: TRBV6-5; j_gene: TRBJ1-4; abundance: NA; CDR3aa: CASSYSGTAVNEKLFF
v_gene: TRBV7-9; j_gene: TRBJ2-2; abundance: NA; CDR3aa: CASSLRGGRAGAGELFF
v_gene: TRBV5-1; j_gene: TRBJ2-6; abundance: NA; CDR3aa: CASSPRTGLSSGANVLTF
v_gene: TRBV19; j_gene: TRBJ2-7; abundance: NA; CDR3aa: CASRPSSGRSEQYF
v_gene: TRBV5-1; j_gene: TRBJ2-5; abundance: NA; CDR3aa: CASSPTGTQETQYF
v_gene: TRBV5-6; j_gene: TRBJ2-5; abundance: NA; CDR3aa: CASSLPGFQETQYF
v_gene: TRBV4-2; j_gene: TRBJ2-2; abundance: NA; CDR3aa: CASSLTTSGRANGELFF
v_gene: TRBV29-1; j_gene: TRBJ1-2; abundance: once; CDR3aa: CSVAGGYGYTF
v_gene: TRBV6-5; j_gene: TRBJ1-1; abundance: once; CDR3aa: CASSYKGRYTEAFF
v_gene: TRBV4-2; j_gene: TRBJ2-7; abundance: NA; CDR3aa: CASSQEDWTYEQYF
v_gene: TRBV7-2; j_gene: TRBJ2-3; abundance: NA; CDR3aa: CASSLGRRGQVRSDTQYF
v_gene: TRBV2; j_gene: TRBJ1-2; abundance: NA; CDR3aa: CASRNRDSLLYGYTF
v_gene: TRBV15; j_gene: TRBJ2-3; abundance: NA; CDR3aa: CATETGKADTQYF
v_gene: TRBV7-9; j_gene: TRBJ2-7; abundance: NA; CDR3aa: CASSLTRGGAAYEQYF
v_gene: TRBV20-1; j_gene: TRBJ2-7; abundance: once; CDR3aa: CSAPWLGEQYF
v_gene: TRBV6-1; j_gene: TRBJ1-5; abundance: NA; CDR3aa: CASSESGVRNQPQHF
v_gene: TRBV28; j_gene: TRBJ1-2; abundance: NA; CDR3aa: CASTLYPRGYGYTF
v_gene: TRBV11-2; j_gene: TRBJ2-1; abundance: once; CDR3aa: CASSLVAGRYNEQFF